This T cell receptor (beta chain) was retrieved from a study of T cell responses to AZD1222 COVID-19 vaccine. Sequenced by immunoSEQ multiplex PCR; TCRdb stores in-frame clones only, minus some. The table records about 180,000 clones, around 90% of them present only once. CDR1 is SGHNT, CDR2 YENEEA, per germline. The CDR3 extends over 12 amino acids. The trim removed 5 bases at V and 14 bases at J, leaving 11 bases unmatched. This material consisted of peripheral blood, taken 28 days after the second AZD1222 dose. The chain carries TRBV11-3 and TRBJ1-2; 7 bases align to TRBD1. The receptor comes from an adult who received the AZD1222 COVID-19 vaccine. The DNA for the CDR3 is TGTGCCAGCAGCCCGGACAGGCTCCACCTAACCTTC. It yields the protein CASSPDRLHLTF.